These 20 T cell receptor beta chains were sequenced from one sample in a study of blood T cells in healthy people across ages. Through a sample-barcoded 5' primer and a J-beta primer mix, a second PCR was run for about 7 to 12 cycles. TCRdb reprocessed the 5' RACE reads with MiXCR, giving one entry per CDR3 protein. The sample includes about 590,000 distinct CDR3 sequences, 25% to 30% of them seen just once. Sequenced: blood. The source of these receptors is a woman older than 75 in good health.

The chain links TRBV11-2 to TRBJ2-2, with 8 positions matching TRBD2. In germline, CDR1 is SGHAT, CDR2 FQNNGV. The CDR3 loop spans 15 amino acids. Trimming cost V 5 bases and J 5 bases; bases outside gene matches: 7. In DNA form, the CDR3 reads TGTGCCAGCAGCCCGGGACTAGTTCGGACCGGGGAGCTGTTTTTT. Residues: CASSPGLVRTGELFF.

With regard to this clonotype: A much more abundant neighbour one base away suggests this may be a read error. V and J are TRBV6-1 and TRBJ1-5; D unresolved. Looked up from germline, CDR1 is MNHNS and CDR2 is SASEGT. This CDR3 contains 12 residues. As DNA, the CDR3 is TGTGCCAGCAGGGAAAGCAATCAGCTCCAGCATTTT. Translating it yields CASRESNQLQHF.

This clonotype was detected ten times or more. This may arise from a read error, as a much more abundant clone is one base away. V usage is TRBV24-1 and J usage is TRBJ2-7; D is perhaps TRBD2 (5 bases). The CDR3 loop spans 14 amino acids. Germline assignment: CDR1 KGHDR and CDR2 SFDVKD. Trimming shortened V by 7 bases and J by 3 bases, and 15 bases separated the two germline ends. The CDR3 bases are TGTGCCACCAGGGCCGGAGGCAGCCGCTACGAGCAGTACTTC. Amino acid sequence: CATRAGGSRYEQYF.

This clonotype came up many times. The chain recombines TRBV28 with TRBJ2-5; D is tentatively TRBD1 or TRBD2 (6 bases each). CDR1 is MDHEN, CDR2 SYDVKM, per germline. V lost 7 bases and J lost 11, with 14 bases in between. The CDR3 contains 11 residues. The CDR3: CASTRGLQQYF. The DNA of the CDR3 is TGTGCCAGCACCAGGGGACTGCAGCAGTACTTC.

The chain is built from TRBV29-1 and TRBJ2-3; 8 bases fit TRBD1. The CDR3 covers 13 residues. In germline, CDR1 is SQVTM, CDR2 ANQGSEA. V lost 4 bases and J lost 2; bases outside the gene matches: 2. The DNA for the CDR3 is TGCAGCGTTGGGACAGGGCCCACAGATACGCAGTATTTT. Translated: CSVGTGPTDTQYF.

This clonotype was found many times. The V call is TRBV9, the J call TRBJ2-1, with 9 bases matching TRBD2. The CDR3 consists of 17 residues. The germline V gene has CDR1 SGDLS and CDR2 YYNGEE. After removal of 0 bases from V and 3 bases from J, the junction contained 7 bases not matched to a gene. CDR3 residues: CASSVDPPSGVYNEQFF. CDR3 in DNA: TGTGCCAGCAGCGTAGATCCCCCTAGCGGGGTCTACAATGAGCAGTTCTTC. Combining the CDR3 with reference TRBV9 and TRBJ2-1 gives the whole variable domain DSGVTQTPKHLITATGQRVTLRCSPRSGDLSVYWYQQSLDQGLQFLIQYYNGEERAKGNILERFSAQQFPDLHSELNLSSLELGDSALYFCASSVDPPSGVYNEQFFGPGTRLTVL.

This clonotype appeared many times. The chain employs TRBV5-1 and TRBJ2-6, with D hard to call. The germline V gene has CDR1 SGHRS and CDR2 YFSETQ. Between the trimmed V and J ends, which lost 4 bases and 7 bases, there was a span of 9 bases. This CDR3 is built from 13 residues. CDR3 DNA: TGCGCCAGCAGCAGCGAAGGTGCCAACGTCCTGACTTTC. Protein sequence: CASSSEGANVLTF.

This clonotype was found many times. The chain recombines TRBV3-1 with TRBJ2-1, with D unclear. Per the germline V gene, CDR1 is LGHDT and CDR2 is YNNKEL (reference sequence). V shed 3 bases and J shed 10 bases, with 19 bases lying between them. There are 15 residues in the CDR3. DNA for the CDR3: TGTGCCAGCAGCCAGAAAGTAGCCCAGCCGCAGGAGCAGTTCTTC. It specifies CASSQKVAQPQEQFF.

The table lists this clonotype with many counts. The chain has TRBV6-1 and TRBJ1-4; a weak D match, TRBD1 (6 bases). This CDR3 is built from 15 residues. From germline, CDR1 is MNHNS and CDR2 SASEGT. V lost 3 bases and J 5 bases, leaving 13 bases between the germline ends. CDR3 coding DNA: TGTGCCAGCAGTGAGTCACAGGGCGAGAATGAAAAACTGTTTTTT. This translates into CASSESQGENEKLFF.

About this clonotype itself: Possible read error: a much larger clone is one base away. The V call is TRBV27, the J call TRBJ2-5; 8 bases agree with TRBD1. With the DNA end fitting TRBJ2-7 better, the J assignment may be wrong. Germline CDR1 is MNHEY and CDR2 is SMNVEV (reference sequence). The CDR3 loop spans 15 amino acids. This CDR3 reads CASSPLSTGVYEQYF. The CDR3, as DNA: TGTGCCAGCAGTCCGTTGTCGACAGGGGTATACGAGCAGTACTTC.

There are many counts of this clonotype. The CDR3, as DNA: TGTGCCAGCAGTTTCGGACAGGCAGAGACCCAGTACTTC. The encoded protein is CASSFGQAETQYF. This rearrangement joins TRBV12-3 or TRBV12-4 to TRBJ2-5, with 7 bases aligning to TRBD1. The CDR3 contains 13 residues. V lost 3 bases to trimming and J lost 4 bases; unmatched junction nucleotides: 2.

This sequence joins TRBV12-3 or TRBV12-4 and TRBJ1-2, with 12 bases lining up with TRBD1. The V and J ends lost 8 bases and 5 bases, in that order; junction bases with no gene match: 3. The CDR3 runs to 13 residues. The CDR3 sequence: CASGTGGLYGYTF. Here the CDR3 DNA reads TGTGCCAGCGGGACAGGGGGCTTGTATGGCTACACCTTC.

Points on this clonotype: This sequence may be a read error, since a much larger clone differs from it by one base. The rearrangement links TRBV29-1 to TRBJ2-1; TRBD2 aligns across 9 bases. This CDR3 comprises 12 residues. The germline CDR1 and CDR2 sequences are SQVTM and ANQGSEA. The CDR3 loop reads CTVMAGGSEQFF. Here the CDR3 DNA reads TGCACCGTTATGGCGGGGGGGAGTGAGCAGTTCTTC.

Comment on this clonotype: A single base separates this from a much larger clone, so it may be a read error. This chain uses TRBV6-2 or TRBV6-3 with TRBJ2-1, with unresolved D. The V end lost 11 bases, the J end lost 8 bases, and 25 bases lay between the germline ends. The germline CDR1 and CDR2 sequences are MNHEY and SVGEGT. The CDR3 sequence is 15 residues long. The CDR3 DNA follows: TGTGCCGGCACTGACCGGACCGAAGCGACCTATGAGCAGTTCTTC. It codes for CAGTDRTEATYEQFF.

A word on this clonotype: This may come from a read error, since a much larger clone is one base off. The chain joins TRBV27 to TRBJ1-2, with D uncertain. The CDR3 contains 13 residues. The germline V gene has CDR1 MNHEY and CDR2 SMNVEV (reference sequence). The CDR3 region is CASELGASYGCTF. DNA of the CDR3: TGTGCCAGCGAGCTTGGAGCTTCCTATGGCTGCACCTTC.

This clonotype showed up just a few times. With a much larger clone just one base away, this may be a read error. The rearrangement joins TRBV6-6 to TRBJ1-4, with unresolved D. The CDR3 covers 12 residues. Germline values: CDR1 MNHNY, CDR2 SVGAGI (reference sequence). The CDR3 here is CASSYGNEKRFF. The DNA of the CDR3 is TGTGCCAGCAGTTACGGAAATGAAAAACGGTTTTTT.

This clonotype showed up many times. The chain has TRBV6-6 and TRBJ2-3; 13 nucleotides agree with TRBD2. V was clipped by 0 bases and J by 8 bases; unmatched bases: 8. Per germline, CDR1 MNHNY and CDR2 SVGAGI (reference sequence). CDR3 length: 17 amino acids. DNA of the CDR3: TGTGCCAGCAGTTACTCAACTAGCGGGGGGGGCCTAGGTACGCAGTATTTT. Its translation is CASSYSTSGGGLGTQYF.

The table lists this clonotype with many counts. The chain employs TRBV10-3 and TRBJ1-1, with D possibly TRBD1 on 5 matching bases. The V gene lost 5 bases and the J gene lost 1 base, with 11 bases spanning the gap. Germline CDR1 reads ENHRY; CDR2 reads SYGVKD. The CDR3 runs to 14 residues. CDR3 residues: CAISLNGQNTEAFF. The CDR3 DNA sequence: TGTGCCATCAGTCTAAATGGACAGAACACTGAAGCTTTCTTT.

Regarding this clonotype: This may be a read error, as it is one base from a much larger clone. V usage is TRBV6-5 and J usage is TRBJ1-3, with D unresolved. The CDR3 length is 15 residues. Germline CDR1 MNHEY, CDR2 SVGAGI. The CDR3 here is CASSYRRSAGSTIYF. The CDR3 DNA sequence: TGTGCCAGCAGTTACAGGAGGTCCGCTGGAAGCACCATATATTTT.

The chain recombines TRBV5-1 with TRBJ1-1; D gene ambiguous. The CDR3 is 13 amino acids. In germline, CDR1 is SGHRS, CDR2 YFSETQ. The ends were cut back, 7 bases at V and 1 base at J, with 11 bases in the middle. In DNA form, the CDR3 reads TGCGCCAGCCAATCCGACCCGAACACTGAAGCTTTCTTT. This codes for CASQSDPNTEAFF.